A selection of T cell receptor beta chains follows, all from one sample in a study of blood T cells in healthy people across ages. TCRdb re-derived calls from the 5' RACE reads in MiXCR, one entry per CDR3 protein. The repertoire consists of approximately 1.5 million distinct CDR3 sequences, with roughly a third occurring once and the leading ten covering roughly 10%. Material for sequencing was blood. The origin of the receptors is a woman younger than 45 in good health. CDR3s include the opening cysteine and the closing phenylalanine or tryptophan. The D gene is left open where the match is weak. Not all rows give a size; the values are once, few, many and, for expanded clones, a class.

>TRBJ2-2|-|16|TRBV6-5|TRBD1
CAGSHLGQEDTRELFF
TGTGCCGGCAGTCATCTCGGACAGGAGGACACCAGGGAGCTGTTTTTT
>TRBJ2-3|-|17|TRBV28|TRBD2
CASSTRTSGSVADTQYF
TGTGCCAGCAGTACGCGGACTAGCGGGAGTGTGGCAGATACGCAGTATTTT
>TRBJ2-7|-|18|TRBV13|TRBD1
CASSPDRGGGLAAYEQYF
TGTGCCAGCAGTCCAGACAGGGGGGGCGGTCTAGCGGCTTATGAGCAGTACTTC
>TRBJ1-6|-|15|TRBV30|-
CAWTTSGTLNSPLHF
TGTGCCTGGACCACCTCCGGGACCTTGAATTCACCCCTCCACTTT
>TRBJ1-1|few|12|TRBV5-1|-
CASRGSNTEAFF
TGTGCCAGCAGAGGATCAAACACTGAAGCTTTCTTT
>TRBJ2-7|-|14|TRBV12-3/TRBV12-4|-
CASSPLGGYYEQYF
TGTGCCAGCAGTCCCTTGGGCGGGTACTACGAGCAGTACTTC
>TRBJ2-7|few|20|TRBV3-1|TRBD2
CASSQGRAFGWTSVSYEQYF
TGTGCCAGCAGCCAAGGAAGGGCCTTTGGTTGGACTAGCGTCTCCTACGAGCAGTACTTC
>TRBJ2-3|-|15|TRBV27|-
CASSLISGGTDTQYF
TGTGCCAGCAGTTTAATTTCGGGTGGGACAGATACGCAGTATTTT
>TRBJ2-5|few|13|TRBV11-2|TRBD2
CASSLAGLVGQYF
TGTGCCAGCAGCTTAGCCGGACTAGTTGGCCAGTACTTC
>TRBJ2-3|-|17|TRBV27|-
CASSPTNWHLSTDTQYF
TGTGCCAGCAGTCCAACCAACTGGCACCTTAGCACAGATACGCAGTATTTT
>TRBJ2-7|-|14|TRBV5-1|TRBD1
CASSVIQGASEQYF
TGCGCCAGCAGCGTGATCCAGGGGGCGTCCGAGCAGTACTTC
>TRBJ2-7|-|15|TRBV7-9|-
CASSFPLIITGEQYF
TGTGCCAGCAGCTTCCCACTAATCATTACGGGCGAGCAGTACTTC